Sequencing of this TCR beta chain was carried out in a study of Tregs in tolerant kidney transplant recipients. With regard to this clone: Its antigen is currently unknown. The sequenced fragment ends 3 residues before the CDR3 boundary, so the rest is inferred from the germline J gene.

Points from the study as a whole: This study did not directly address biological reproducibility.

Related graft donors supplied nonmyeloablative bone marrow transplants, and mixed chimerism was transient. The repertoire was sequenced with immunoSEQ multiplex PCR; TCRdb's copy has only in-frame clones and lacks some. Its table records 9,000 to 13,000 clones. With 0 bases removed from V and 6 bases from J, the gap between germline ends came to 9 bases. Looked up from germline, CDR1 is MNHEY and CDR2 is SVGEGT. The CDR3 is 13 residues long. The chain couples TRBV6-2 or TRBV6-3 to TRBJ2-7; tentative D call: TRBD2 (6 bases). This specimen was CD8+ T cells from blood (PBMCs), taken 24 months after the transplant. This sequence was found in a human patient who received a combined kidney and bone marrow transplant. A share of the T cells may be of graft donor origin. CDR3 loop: CASSYSGGGEQYF. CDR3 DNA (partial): TGTGCCAGCAGTTACTCCGGGGGTGGCGAG.